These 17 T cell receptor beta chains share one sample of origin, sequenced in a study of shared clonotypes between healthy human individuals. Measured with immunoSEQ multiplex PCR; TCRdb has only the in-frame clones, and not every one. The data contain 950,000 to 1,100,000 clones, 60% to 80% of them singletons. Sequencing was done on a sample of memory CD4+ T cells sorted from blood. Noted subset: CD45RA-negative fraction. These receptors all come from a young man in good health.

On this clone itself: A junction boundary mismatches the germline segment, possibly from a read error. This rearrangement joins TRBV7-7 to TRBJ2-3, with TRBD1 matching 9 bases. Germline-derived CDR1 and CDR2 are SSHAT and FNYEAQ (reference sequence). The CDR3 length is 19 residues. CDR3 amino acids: CASSLVSGTGQGHRDTQYF. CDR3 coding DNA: TGTGCTAGCAGCTTAGTGTCGGGAACGGGACAGGGTCATCGGGATACGCAGTATTTT.

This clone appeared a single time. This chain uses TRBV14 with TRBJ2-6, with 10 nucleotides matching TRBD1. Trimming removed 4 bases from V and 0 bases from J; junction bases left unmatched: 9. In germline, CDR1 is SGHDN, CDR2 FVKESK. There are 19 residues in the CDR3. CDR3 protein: CASSPIGDRGFSGANVLTF. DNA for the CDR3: TGTGCCAGCAGCCCGATCGGGGACAGGGGTTTCTCTGGGGCCAACGTCCTGACTTTC.

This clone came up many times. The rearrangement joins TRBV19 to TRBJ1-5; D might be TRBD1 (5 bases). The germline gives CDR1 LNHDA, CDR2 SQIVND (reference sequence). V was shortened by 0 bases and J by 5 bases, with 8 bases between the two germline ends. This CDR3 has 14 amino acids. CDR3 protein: CASSIDIGDQPQHF. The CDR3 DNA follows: TGTGCCAGTAGTATAGATATAGGGGATCAGCCCCAGCATTTT. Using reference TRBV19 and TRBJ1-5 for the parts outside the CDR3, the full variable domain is DGGITQSPKYLFRKEGQNVTLSCEQNLNHDAMYWYRQDPGQGLRLIYYSQIVNDFQKGDIAEGYSVSREKKESFPLTVTSAQKNPTAFYLCASSIDIGDQPQHFGDGTRLSIL.

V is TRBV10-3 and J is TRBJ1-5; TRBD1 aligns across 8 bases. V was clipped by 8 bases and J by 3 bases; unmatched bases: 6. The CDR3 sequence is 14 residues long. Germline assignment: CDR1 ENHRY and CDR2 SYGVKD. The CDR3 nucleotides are TGTGCCATCGGAATGACAGGGGACAATCAGCCCCAGCATTTT. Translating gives CAIGMTGDNQPQHF.

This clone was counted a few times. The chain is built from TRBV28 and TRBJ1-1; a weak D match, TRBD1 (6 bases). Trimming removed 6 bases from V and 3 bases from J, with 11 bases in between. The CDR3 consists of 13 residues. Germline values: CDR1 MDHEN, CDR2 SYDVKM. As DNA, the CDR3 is TGTGCCAGCAGGCCACAGGGAGACACTGAAGCTTTCTTT. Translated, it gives CASRPQGDTEAFF.

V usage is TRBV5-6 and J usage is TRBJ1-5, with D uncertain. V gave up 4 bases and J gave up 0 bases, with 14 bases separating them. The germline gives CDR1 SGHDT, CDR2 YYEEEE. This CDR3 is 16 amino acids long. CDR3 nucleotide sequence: TGTGCCAGCAGCCGGCAGTCAAGGAGTAGCAATCAGCCCCAGCATTTT. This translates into CASSRQSRSSNQPQHF.

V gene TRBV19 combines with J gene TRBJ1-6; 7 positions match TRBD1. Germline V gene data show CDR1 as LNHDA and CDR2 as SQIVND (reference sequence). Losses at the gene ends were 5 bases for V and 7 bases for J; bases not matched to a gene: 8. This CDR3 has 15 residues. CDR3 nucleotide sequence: TGTGCCAGTAGTGCCCGGGACAGTGGGAATTCACCCCTCCACTTT. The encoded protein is CASSARDSGNSPLHF.

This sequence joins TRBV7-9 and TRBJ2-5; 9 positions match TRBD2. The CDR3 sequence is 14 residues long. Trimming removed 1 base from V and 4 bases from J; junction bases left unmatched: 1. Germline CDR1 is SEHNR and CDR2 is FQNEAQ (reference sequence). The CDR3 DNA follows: TGTGCCAGCAGCTTAGGGACTAGCGTAGAGACCCAGTACTTC. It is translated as CASSLGTSVETQYF.

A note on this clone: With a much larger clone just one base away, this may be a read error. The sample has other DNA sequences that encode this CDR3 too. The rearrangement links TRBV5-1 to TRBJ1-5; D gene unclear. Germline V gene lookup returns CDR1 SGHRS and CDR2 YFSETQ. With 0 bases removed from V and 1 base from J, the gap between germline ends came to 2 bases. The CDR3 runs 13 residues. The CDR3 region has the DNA TGCGCCAGCAGCTTGGAAAGCAATCAGCCCCAGCATTTT. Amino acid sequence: CASSLESNQPQHF.

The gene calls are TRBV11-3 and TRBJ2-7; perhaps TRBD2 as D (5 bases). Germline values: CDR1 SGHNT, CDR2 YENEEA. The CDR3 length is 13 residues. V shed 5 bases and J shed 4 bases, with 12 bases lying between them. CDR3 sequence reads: CASSRQSGYEQYF. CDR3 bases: TGTGCCAGCAGCCGCCAGAGCGGTTACGAGCAGTACTTC.

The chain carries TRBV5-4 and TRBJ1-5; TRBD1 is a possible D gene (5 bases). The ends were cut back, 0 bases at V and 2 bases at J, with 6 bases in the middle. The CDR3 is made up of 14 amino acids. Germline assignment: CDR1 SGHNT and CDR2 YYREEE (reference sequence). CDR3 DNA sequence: TGTGCCAGCAGCTTGGAAGGGGGCAATCAGCCCCAGCATTTT. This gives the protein CASSLEGGNQPQHF.

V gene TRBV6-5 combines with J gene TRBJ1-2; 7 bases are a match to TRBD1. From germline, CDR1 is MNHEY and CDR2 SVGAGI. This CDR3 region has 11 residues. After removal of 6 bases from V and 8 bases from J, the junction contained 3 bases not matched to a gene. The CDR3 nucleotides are TGTGCCAGCAGGACAGGGAACGGCTACACCTTC. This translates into CASRTGNGYTF.

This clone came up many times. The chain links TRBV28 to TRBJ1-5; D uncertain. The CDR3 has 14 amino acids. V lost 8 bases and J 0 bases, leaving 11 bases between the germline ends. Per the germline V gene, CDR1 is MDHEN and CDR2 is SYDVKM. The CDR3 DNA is TGTGCCAGCTTTAAGGGCCTTAGCAATCAGCCCCAGCATTTT. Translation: CASFKGLSNQPQHF. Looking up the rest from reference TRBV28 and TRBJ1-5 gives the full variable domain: DVKVTQSSRYLVKRTGEKVFLECVQDMDHENMFWYRQDPGLGLRLIYFSYDVKMKEKGDIPEGYSVSREKKERFSLILESASTNQTSMYLCASFKGLSNQPQHFGDGTRLSIL.

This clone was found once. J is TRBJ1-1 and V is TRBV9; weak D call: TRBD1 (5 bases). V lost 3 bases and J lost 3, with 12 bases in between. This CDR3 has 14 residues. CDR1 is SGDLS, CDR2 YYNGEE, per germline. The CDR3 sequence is CASSDGGDYTEAFF. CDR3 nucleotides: TGTGCCAGCAGCGATGGGGGGGACTACACTGAAGCTTTCTTT.

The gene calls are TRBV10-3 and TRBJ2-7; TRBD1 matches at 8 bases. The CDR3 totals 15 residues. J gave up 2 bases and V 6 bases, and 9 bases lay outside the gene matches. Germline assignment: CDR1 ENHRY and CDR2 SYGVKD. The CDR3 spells CAISQDRESPYEQYF. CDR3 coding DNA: TGTGCCATCAGCCAGGACAGGGAAAGCCCCTACGAGCAGTACTTC.

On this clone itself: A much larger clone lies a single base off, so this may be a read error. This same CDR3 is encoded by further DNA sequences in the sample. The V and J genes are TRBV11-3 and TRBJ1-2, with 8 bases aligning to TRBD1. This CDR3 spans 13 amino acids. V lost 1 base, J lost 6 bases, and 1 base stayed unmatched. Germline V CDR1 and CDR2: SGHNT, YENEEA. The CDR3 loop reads CASSLGTGNGYTF. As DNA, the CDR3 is TGTGCCAGCAGCTTAGGGACAGGGAATGGCTACACCTTC.

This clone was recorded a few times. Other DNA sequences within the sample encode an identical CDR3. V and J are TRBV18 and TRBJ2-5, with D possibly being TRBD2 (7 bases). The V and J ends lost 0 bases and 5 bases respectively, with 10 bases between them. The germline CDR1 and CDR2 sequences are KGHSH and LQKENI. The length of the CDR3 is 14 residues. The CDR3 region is CASSPPGGPETQYF. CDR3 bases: TGTGCCAGCTCACCACCGGGGGGGCCGGAGACCCAGTACTTC. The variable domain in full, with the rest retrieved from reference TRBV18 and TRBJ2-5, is NAGVMQNPRHLVRRRGQEARLRCSPMKGHSHVYWYRQLPEEGLKFMVYLQKENIIDESGMPKERFSAEFPKEGPSILRIQQVVRGDSAAYFCASSPPGGPETQYFGPGTRLLVL.